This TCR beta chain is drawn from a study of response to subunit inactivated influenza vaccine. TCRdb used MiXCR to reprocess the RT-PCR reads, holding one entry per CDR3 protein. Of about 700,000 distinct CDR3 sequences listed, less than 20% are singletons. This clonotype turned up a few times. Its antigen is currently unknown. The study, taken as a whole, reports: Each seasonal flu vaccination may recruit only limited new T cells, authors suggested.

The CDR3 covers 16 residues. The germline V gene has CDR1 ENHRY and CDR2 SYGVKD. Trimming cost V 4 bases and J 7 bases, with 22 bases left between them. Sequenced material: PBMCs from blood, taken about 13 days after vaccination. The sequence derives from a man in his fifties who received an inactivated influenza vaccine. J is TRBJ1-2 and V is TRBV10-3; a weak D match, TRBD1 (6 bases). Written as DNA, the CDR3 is TGTGCCATCAGTGGGGAATCCGCGGGACAAGGCTCTGGCTACACCTTC. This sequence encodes CAISGESAGQGSGYTF.